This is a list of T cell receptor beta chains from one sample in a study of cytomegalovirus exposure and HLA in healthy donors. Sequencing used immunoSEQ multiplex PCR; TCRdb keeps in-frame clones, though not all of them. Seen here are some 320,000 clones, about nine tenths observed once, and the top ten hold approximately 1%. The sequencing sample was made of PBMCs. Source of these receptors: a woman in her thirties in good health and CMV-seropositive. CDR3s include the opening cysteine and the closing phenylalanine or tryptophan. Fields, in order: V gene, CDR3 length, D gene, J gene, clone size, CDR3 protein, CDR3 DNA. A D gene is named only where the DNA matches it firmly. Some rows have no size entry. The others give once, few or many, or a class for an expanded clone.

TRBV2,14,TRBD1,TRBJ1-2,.,CASSNQGQGADYTF,TGTGCCAGCAGCAATCAGGGACAGGGGGCAGACTACACCTTC
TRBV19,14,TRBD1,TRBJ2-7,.,CASSMGTGKYEQYF,TGTGCCAGTAGTATGGGGACAGGAAAATACGAGCAGTACTTC
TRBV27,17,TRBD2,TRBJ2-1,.,CASMKTSGTPGYNEQFF,TGTGCCAGTATGAAGACTAGCGGGACACCGGGCTACAATGAGCAGTTCTTC
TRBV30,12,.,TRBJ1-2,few,CAWSKAQGGYTF,TGTGCCTGGAGTAAGGCTCAGGGTGGCTACACCTTC
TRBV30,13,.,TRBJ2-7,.,CAWEAQGAYEQYF,TGTGCCTGGGAGGCTCAGGGTGCCTACGAGCAGTACTTC
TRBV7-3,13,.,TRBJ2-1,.,CASSPPPYNEQFF,TGTGCCAGCAGCCCTCCCCCATACAATGAGCAGTTCTTC
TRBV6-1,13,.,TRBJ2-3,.,CASRGTYTDTQYF,TGTGCCAGCAGAGGCACGTACACAGATACGCAGTATTTT
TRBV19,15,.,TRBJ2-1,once,CASSPSPTGYNEQFF,TGTGCCAGTAGTCCTTCCCCGACAGGCTACAATGAGCAGTTCTTC
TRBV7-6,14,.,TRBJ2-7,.,CASSTIQGRYEQYF,TGTGCCAGCAGCACTATTCAGGGGCGGTACGAGCAGTACTTC
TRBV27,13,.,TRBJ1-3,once,CASIPQAGNTIYF,TGTGCCAGCATCCCCCAAGCTGGGAACACCATATATTTT
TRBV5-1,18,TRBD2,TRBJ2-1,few,CASSLELRSGTRYNEQFF,TGCGCCAGCAGCTTGGAATTGCGGAGCGGGACTCGATACAATGAGCAGTTCTTC
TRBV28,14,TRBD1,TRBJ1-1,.,CASSPRQGLTEAFF,TGTGCCAGCAGTCCAAGACAGGGACTTACTGAAGCTTTCTTT
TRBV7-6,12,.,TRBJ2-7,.,CASSGESYEQYF,TGTGCCAGCAGCGGGGAGTCCTACGAGCAGTACTTC
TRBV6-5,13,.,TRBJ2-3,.,CASTGRNTDTQYF,TGTGCCAGCACTGGGCGAAACACAGATACGCAGTATTTT
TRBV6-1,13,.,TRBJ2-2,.,CASRVDSAGELFF,TGTGCCAGCAGGGTCGACAGCGCCGGGGAGCTGTTTTTT
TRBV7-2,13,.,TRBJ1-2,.,CASSLVQDSGYTF,TGTGCCAGCAGCTTAGTACAGGATTCCGGCTACACCTTC
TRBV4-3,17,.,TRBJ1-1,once,CASSQERPGQVNTEAFF,TGCGCCAGCAGCCAAGAAAGACCGGGACAAGTGAACACTGAAGCTTTCTTT
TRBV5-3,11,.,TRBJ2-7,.,CARSLVGGQYF,TGTGCCAGAAGCTTAGTCGGTGGGCAGTACTTC
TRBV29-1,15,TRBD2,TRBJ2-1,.,CSVMTSGVPGNEQFF,TGCAGCGTTATGACTAGCGGGGTTCCGGGGAATGAGCAGTTCTTC
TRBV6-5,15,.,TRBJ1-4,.,CASSYFSGTNEKLFF,TGTGCCAGCAGTTACTTCTCGGGAACTAATGAAAAACTGTTTTTT
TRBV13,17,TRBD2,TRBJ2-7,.,CASSPGLAGAKSYEQYF,TGTGCCAGCAGTCCCGGACTAGCGGGGGCCAAATCCTACGAGCAGTACTTC
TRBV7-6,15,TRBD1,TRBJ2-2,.,CASSLEGANTGELFF,TGTGCCAGCAGCTTAGAGGGGGCAAACACCGGGGAGCTGTTTTTT
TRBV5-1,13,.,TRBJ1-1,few,CASSLVVNTEAFF,TGCGCCAGCAGCTTGGTAGTGAACACTGAAGCTTTCTTT
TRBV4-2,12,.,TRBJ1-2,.,CASSQDGSRYTF,TGTGCCAGCAGCCAAGATGGTAGTCGCTACACCTTC
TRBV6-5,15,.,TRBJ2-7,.,CASSYSGGYVYEQYF,TGTGCCAGCAGTTACTCTGGGGGGTACGTCTACGAGCAGTACTTC
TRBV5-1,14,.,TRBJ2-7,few,CASSLDGGSYEQYF,TGCGCCAGCAGCTTGGATGGCGGCTCCTACGAGCAGTACTTC
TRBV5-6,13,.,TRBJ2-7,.,CASSSGPLYEQYF,TGTGCCAGCTCGAGCGGCCCTTTATACGAGCAGTACTTC
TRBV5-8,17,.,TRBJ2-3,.,CASSLPVRDRATDTQYF,TGTGCCAGCAGCTTGCCCGTCCGGGACCGAGCCACAGATACGCAGTATTTT
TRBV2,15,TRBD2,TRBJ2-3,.,CASKSGRRVSDTQYF,TGTGCCAGCAAGAGCGGGAGGCGGGTTTCAGATACGCAGTATTTT
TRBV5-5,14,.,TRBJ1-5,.,CASSLAYRQEPQHF,TGTGCCAGCAGCTTGGCCTACAGACAAGAGCCCCAGCATTTT
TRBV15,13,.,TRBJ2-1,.,CATSRVLVNEQFF,TGTGCCACCAGCAGAGTACTAGTCAATGAGCAGTTCTTC
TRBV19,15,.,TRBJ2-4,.,CASSKLGPNKNIQYF,TGTGCCAGTAGTAAGTTAGGGCCAAACAAAAACATTCAGTACTTC
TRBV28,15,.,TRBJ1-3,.,CASTPAQGFGNTIYF,TGTGCCAGCACCCCCGCCCAGGGTTTTGGAAACACCATATATTTT
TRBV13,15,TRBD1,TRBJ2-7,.,CASSQTRTGGYEQYF,TGTGCCAGCAGTCAAACCCGGACAGGGGGCTACGAGCAGTACTTC
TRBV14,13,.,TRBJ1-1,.,CASSQGWNTEAFF,TGTGCCAGCAGCCAGGGATGGAACACTGAAGCTTTCTTT
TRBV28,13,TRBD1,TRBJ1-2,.,CASRLQGAYGYTF,TGTGCCAGCAGGCTCCAGGGGGCCTATGGCTACACCTTC
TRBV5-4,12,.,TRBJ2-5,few,CASSVGQETQYF,TGTGCCAGCAGTGTCGGGCAAGAGACCCAGTACTTC
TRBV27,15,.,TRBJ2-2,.,CASSLYQGTTGELFF,TGTGCCAGCAGTTTATATCAGGGGACCACCGGGGAGCTGTTTTTT
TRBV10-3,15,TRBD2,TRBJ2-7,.,CAIHPGTSGNYEQYF,TGTGCCATTCACCCTGGGACTAGCGGGAACTACGAGCAGTACTTC
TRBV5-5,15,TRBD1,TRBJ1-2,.,CASSLAGTGIYGYTF,TGTGCCAGCAGCTTGGCCGGGACAGGGATCTATGGCTACACCTTC
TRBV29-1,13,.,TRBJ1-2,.,CSVEDGKPYGYTF,TGCAGCGTTGAAGATGGTAAGCCATATGGCTACACCTTC
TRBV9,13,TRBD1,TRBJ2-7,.,CASSGDRAYEQYF,TGTGCCAGCAGCGGAGACAGGGCCTACGAGCAGTACTTC
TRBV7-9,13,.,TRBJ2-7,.,CASTLKGYGEQYF,TGTGCCAGCACCCTAAAGGGGTACGGCGAGCAGTACTTC
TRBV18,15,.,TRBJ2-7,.,CASSPPGPEGLEQYF,TGTGCCAGCTCACCACCTGGTCCGGAGGGCCTTGAGCAGTACTTC
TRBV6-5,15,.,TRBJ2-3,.,CASSTQVLSTDTQYF,TGTGCCAGCAGTACACAGGTCCTGAGCACAGATACGCAGTATTTT
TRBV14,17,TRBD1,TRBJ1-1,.,CASSQAGTGGRNTEAFF,TGTGCCAGCAGCCAAGCCGGGACAGGGGGTAGGAACACTGAAGCTTTCTTT
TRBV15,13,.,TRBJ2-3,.,CATSRGGTDTQYF,TGTGCCACCAGCAGAGGTGGGACAGATACGCAGTATTTT
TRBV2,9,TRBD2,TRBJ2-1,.,CATHGGRFF,TGTGCCACTCACGGGGGGAGGTTCTTC
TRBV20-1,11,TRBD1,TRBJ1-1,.,CSAQGDTEAFF,TGCAGTGCTCAGGGGGACACTGAAGCTTTCTTT
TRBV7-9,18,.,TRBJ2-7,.,CASSPQYSRGRQSYEQYF,TGTGCCAGCAGCCCCCAATATTCGAGGGGACGACAATCCTACGAGCAGTACTTC
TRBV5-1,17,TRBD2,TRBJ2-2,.,CASSEVTGLVGTGELFF,TGCGCCAGCAGCGAGGTTACGGGACTAGTAGGGACCGGGGAGCTGTTTTTT
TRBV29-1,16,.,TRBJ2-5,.,CSVEDPPLSAMETQYF,TGCAGCGTTGAAGACCCCCCACTGTCAGCGATGGAGACCCAGTACTTC
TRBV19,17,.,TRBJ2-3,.,CASRSPSRGTSTDTQYF,TGTGCCAGTAGGAGTCCCTCTAGGGGTACTAGCACAGATACGCAGTATTTT
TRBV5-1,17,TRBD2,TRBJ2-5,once,CASSLTSGGVFRETQYF,TGCGCCAGCAGCTTGACTAGCGGGGGGGTATTTAGAGAGACCCAGTACTTC
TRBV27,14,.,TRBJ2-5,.,CASSLAQAKETQYF,TGTGCCAGCAGTTTAGCACAGGCGAAAGAGACCCAGTACTTC
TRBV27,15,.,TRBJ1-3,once,CASSFGGNVGNTIYF,TGTGCCAGCAGCTTTGGGGGGAACGTTGGAAACACCATATATTTT
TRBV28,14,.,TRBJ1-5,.,CASSPLNSNQPQHF,TGTGCCAGCAGTCCCCTGAATAGCAATCAGCCCCAGCATTTT